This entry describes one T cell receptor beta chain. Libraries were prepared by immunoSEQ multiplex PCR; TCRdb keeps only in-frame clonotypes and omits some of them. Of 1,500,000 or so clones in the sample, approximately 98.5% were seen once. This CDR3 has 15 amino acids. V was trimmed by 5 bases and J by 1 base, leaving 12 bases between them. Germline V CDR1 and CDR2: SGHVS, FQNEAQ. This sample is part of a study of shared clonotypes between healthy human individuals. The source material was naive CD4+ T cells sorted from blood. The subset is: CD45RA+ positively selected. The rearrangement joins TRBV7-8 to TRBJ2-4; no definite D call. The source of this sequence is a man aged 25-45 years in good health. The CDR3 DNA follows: TGTGCCAGCAGCCGTATAAATGGGGCCAAAAACATTCAGTACTTC. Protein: CASSRINGAKNIQYF.